This T cell receptor beta chain was profiled in a study of a mutant IDH1 vaccine in newly diagnosed glioma (dated by TCRdb to about 2021). About the full investigation: In the chemotherapy-containing groups, vaccination started alongside temozolomide cycles, whereas in patients who had radiotherapy alone it started 4-6 weeks after radiotherapy. Of the approximately 30 treated patients, roughly 60% were male and approximately 38% were female, and the mean age was approximately 39 years. Before enrollment, most patients had been given radiochemotherapy with temozolomide as standard therapy, while the rest had received either radiotherapy alone or temozolomide alone. The week-35 safety follow-up was designated visit V12, and the week-47 end of study was designated visit V13. Six visits were used for peripheral blood collection: V03 (baseline), V05, V07, V10, V12 and V13. For exploratory analyses, 25 treated patients had longitudinal TCRB deep sequencing done wherever samples were available.

Overall study outcomes, separate from this receptor: Availability determined which PBMC samples were chosen for TCRB deep sequencing. The authors noted that analyses of patient blood samples could not be reproduced because of sample limitations. No apparent relationship was observed between pseudoprogression and alterations in the top peripheral T cell clonotypes detected by TCRB sequencing. Across multiple MHC alleles, vaccine-induced immune responses were seen in 85% to 95% of patients.

On this clone itself: Its antigen remains undetermined. No base quality values were provided; no much bigger clone lies one nucleotide off.

Read against the paper, the sample's time point label means: week 47, end of study. Each vaccine dose was 300 ug of a 20-mer mutant IDH1 peptide in Montanide, given subcutaneously with topical imiquimod. Across visits V03 through V10, patients got a total of eight vaccinations, given in weeks 1, 3, 5, 7, 11, 15, 19 and 23. Donors had newly diagnosed WHO grade 3 or 4 IDH1-mutant astrocytomas with loss of nuclear ATRX. The samples were drawn from NOA16, a multicentre, single-arm, open-label phase I trial in Germany that tested a mutant IDH1 peptide vaccine in humans for the first time. Genomic DNA for TCRB sequencing was isolated from EDTA blood with the DNeasy Blood and Tissue Kit. The method behind the library was the immunoSEQ multiplex PCR assay. Rearranged TCR beta chain sequences were amplified using the hsTCRB Kit according to the manufacturer's protocol. Sequencing of TCRB libraries was carried out on an Illumina MiSeq. On the authors' methods: The kit vendor's proprietary platform handled demultiplexing, trimming and gene mapping. TCRdb provides this immuneACCESS table in a form limited to in-frame rearrangements. Some clones are lacking; in checked studies, under half of them reflect an unresolved V gene, and why the rest are absent is not known. Clone size and V and J calls were adopted from that table, with D and trimming inferred from the DNA. In this sample the table shows tens of thousands of clones, roughly four fifths of which occur a single time. The ten largest make up around 3.5% of the sample.

Via the germline V gene, CDR1 is KGHSH and CDR2 LQKENI. The germline ends are 11 bases apart after V is trimmed by 6 bases and J by 0 bases. The cysteine opens and the phenylalanine closes a CDR3 of 15 amino acids. Of the read, only the CDR3 DNA is kept; its 45 bases are in frame from base 1. The chain is made from TRBV18 and TRBJ2-2, with the D gene not confidently named. This sequence was found in a woman between 45 and 60 years old with glioma. Sequenced material: PBMCs, taken from a glioma patient whose treatment included an IDH1 peptide vaccine. CDR3 loop: CASSSRLSNTGELFF. At the DNA level, the sequence is TGTGCCAGCTCCTCGAGACTCTCGAACACCGGGGAGCTGTTTTTT.